This passage covers 26 T cell receptor beta chains from one sample sequenced in a study of blood T cells in healthy people across ages. The authors ran a second PCR of roughly 6 to 12 cycles using a sample-barcoded 5' primer and a J-beta primer mix. TCRdb redid the calling of the 5' RACE reads with MiXCR, one entry per CDR3 protein. The repertoire holds about 840,000 distinct CDR3 sequences, with about 28% as singletons. Another study also made use of these data, one on T cells of mothers and their children.

The source material was blood. The origin of the receptors is a woman between 40 and 50 years old in good health.

The rearrangement joins TRBV7-3 to TRBJ2-3; possible D gene TRBD2, 7 bases. Germline V gives CDR1 SGHTA, CDR2 FQGTGA. The CDR3 is 15 amino acids. V gave up 5 bases and J gave up 4 bases, with 16 bases separating them. The CDR3 spells CASSTRGASADTQYF. The DNA for the CDR3 is TGTGCCAGCAGCACCCGGGGGGCCTCCGCAGATACGCAGTATTTT. The whole variable domain, remainder taken from reference TRBV7-3 and TRBJ2-3, is GAGVSQTPSNKVTEKGKYVELRCDPISGHTALYWYRQSLGQGPEFLIYFQGTGAADDSGLPNDRFFAVRPEGSVSTLKIQRTERGDSAVYLCASSTRGASADTQYFGPGTRLTVL.

This clonotype was counted only a few times. The CDR3 spells CASSLLGQGEQYF. The CDR3 bases are TGTGCCAGCAGCCTGCTTGGACAGGGCGAGCAGTACTTC. The chain combines TRBV7-3 with TRBJ2-7; 8 nucleotides match TRBD1. J gave up 6 bases and V 5 bases, and 6 bases lay outside the gene matches. This CDR3 spans 13 amino acids. Germline values: CDR1 SGHTA, CDR2 FQGTGA. The full variable domain, completed using reference TRBV7-3 and TRBJ2-7, is GAGVSQTPSNKVTEKGKYVELRCDPISGHTALYWYRQSLGQGPEFLIYFQGTGAADDSGLPNDRFFAVRPEGSVSTLKIQRTERGDSAVYLCASSLLGQGEQYFGPGTRLTVT.

V and J are TRBV20-1 and TRBJ2-7, with 8 positions matching TRBD1. Germline V gives CDR1 DFQATT, CDR2 SNEGSKA (reference sequence). J lost 3 bases, V lost 0 bases, and 10 bases had no gene match. CDR3 length: 16 residues. The CDR3 reads CSARDRGTGGHYEQYF. CDR3 DNA: TGCAGTGCTAGAGATCGTGGTACAGGGGGTCACTACGAGCAGTACTTC.

J is TRBJ1-1 and V is TRBV5-1; D is ambiguous. V was cut by 4 bases and J by 4 bases, with 11 bases left in between. This CDR3 region has 13 residues. CDR1 is SGHRS, CDR2 YFSETQ, per germline. As DNA, the CDR3 is TGCGCCAGCAGCAAGACCCTGGGCACTGAAGCTTTCTTT. Protein: CASSKTLGTEAFF. The complete variable domain, with remaining parts taken from reference TRBV5-1 and TRBJ1-1, reads KAGVTQTPRYLIKTRGQQVTLSCSPISGHRSVSWYQQTPGQGLQFLFEYFSETQRNKGNFPGRFSGRQFSNSRSEMNVSTLELGDSALYLCASSKTLGTEAFFGQGTRLTVV.

The chain combines TRBV5-1 with TRBJ2-6, with D perhaps TRBD2 (6 bases). Trimming removed 4 bases from V and 0 bases from J, with 14 bases in between. From germline, CDR1 is SGHRS and CDR2 YFSETQ. The CDR3 has 17 residues. CDR3 loop: CASSRGTLSSGANVLTF. The CDR3 bases are TGCGCCAGCAGCCGGGGGACTTTAAGCTCTGGGGCCAACGTCCTGACTTTC.

Ten or more counts support this clonotype. V and J are TRBV27 and TRBJ2-7; TRBD1 agrees at 7 bases. The CDR3 length is 14 residues. Per germline, CDR1 MNHEY and CDR2 SMNVEV (reference sequence). The J segment lost 3 bases and the V segment lost 5 bases, leaving 7 bases of the junction unmatched. CDR3 DNA: TGTGCCAGCAGTCCGGGGACAGCCTTCTACGAGCAGTACTTC. This codes for CASSPGTAFYEQYF.

The V gene is TRBV18, the J gene TRBJ2-1, with a weak D call TRBD2 (6 bases). Trimming left V 6 bases short and J 4 bases short, with 16 bases between. This CDR3 region has 15 residues. Germline CDR1 reads KGHSH; CDR2 reads LQKENI. Here the CDR3 DNA reads TGTGCCAGCTCCCCCGGAGCAGGACTATACAATGAGCAGTTCTTC. This sequence encodes CASSPGAGLYNEQFF.

V is TRBV10-3 and J is TRBJ2-7, with 9 bases identical to TRBD2. Germline loops: CDR1 ENHRY, CDR2 SYGVKD. The CDR3 runs to 15 residues. J gave up 2 bases and V 2 bases, and 4 bases lay outside the gene matches. The CDR3 protein is CAISEESGGPYEQYF. DNA for the CDR3: TGTGCCATCAGTGAGGAAAGCGGGGGGCCCTACGAGCAGTACTTC.

This clonotype came up many times. This chain connects TRBV18 to TRBJ1-4; no clear D gene. CDR1 KGHSH and CDR2 LQKENI come from the germline V gene. V was trimmed by 2 bases and J by 6 bases, leaving 7 bases between them. The CDR3 length is 13 residues. The CDR3 DNA sequence: TGTGCCAGCTCACCAAACAGAGATGAAAAACTGTTTTTT. Translation: CASSPNRDEKLFF.

The J gene is TRBJ2-2, the V gene TRBV10-3, with TRBD1 as a possible D gene (6 bases). This CDR3 has 15 residues. CDR1 and CDR2 from the germline V gene are ENHRY and SYGVKD. With 10 bases removed from V and 0 bases from J, the gap between germline ends came to 15 bases. This CDR3 is CATSPRTANTGELFF. CDR3 nucleotides: TGTGCCACAAGTCCTCGGACAGCGAACACCGGGGAGCTGTTTTTT.

This clonotype was seen many times. The chain recombines TRBV20-1 with TRBJ1-2; TRBD1 might be the D (6 bases). There are 18 residues in the CDR3. V was cut by 5 bases and J by 4 bases, with 29 bases left in between. Germline CDR1 and CDR2: DFQATT and SNEGSKA (reference sequence). CDR3 in amino acids: CSAPDATRTGWGFYGYTF. The CDR3 DNA is TGCAGTGCTCCCGATGCCACCAGAACAGGGTGGGGATTCTATGGCTACACCTTC.

Only a few counts were recorded for this clonotype. This chain links TRBV18 with TRBJ2-7; D is possibly TRBD2 (6 bases). CDR3 length: 14 residues. V was pared by 4 bases and J by 2 bases, with 12 bases between. CDR1 is KGHSH and CDR2 is LQKENI in the germline V gene. CDR3 sequence (DNA): TGTGCCAGCTCACGTAACGGGAGACCCTACGAGCAGTACTTC. Its protein product is CASSRNGRPYEQYF. The full variable domain, its missing parts supplied by reference TRBV18 and TRBJ2-7, is NAGVMQNPRHLVRRRGQEARLRCSPMKGHSHVYWYRQLPEEGLKFMVYLQKENIIDESGMPKERFSAEFPKEGPSILRIQQVVRGDSAAYFCASSRNGRPYEQYFGPGTRLTVT.

The chain couples TRBV19 to TRBJ1-4; D uncertain. The CDR3 is 15 residues long. Per the germline V gene, CDR1 is LNHDA and CDR2 is SQIVND (reference sequence). The ends were cut back, 4 bases at V and 10 bases at J, with 19 bases in the middle. The CDR3 DNA follows: TGTGCCAGTAGTACAGAGGACCTTAGAGCGGGAAAACTGTTTTTT. Translation: CASSTEDLRAGKLFF.

A single count supports this clonotype. Since the CDR3 does not end with the conserved phenylalanine or tryptophan, this likely comes from a read error. The rearrangement links TRBV7-2 to TRBJ1-2; tentative D call: TRBD1 (5 bases). V dropped 1 base and J dropped 8 bases, with 17 bases sitting between them. CDR1 is SGHTA and CDR2 is FQGNSA in the germline V gene. The CDR3 is 15 amino acids. The DNA for the CDR3 is TGTGCCAGCAGCTTAGACTCCAACGTCTCAGGGGGCTACACCTGC. It translates to CASSLDSNVSGGYTC.

A remark on this clonotype: Since a much larger clone is just one base distant, this may be a read error. Lacking the conserved final phenylalanine or tryptophan, this CDR3 likely reflects a read error. This chain links TRBV12-3 or TRBV12-4 with TRBJ2-7; no definite D call. The V end lost 1 base, the J end lost 0 bases, and 7 bases lay between the germline ends. The CDR3 spans 14 residues. DNA of the CDR3: TGTGCCAGCAGTTTAGAGCTAGGCTCCTACGAGCAGTACATC. It translates to CASSLELGSYEQYI.

On this clonotype itself: A clone one base away is much larger, so this may be a read error. In DNA, the CDR3 is TGTGCCAGCAGCTTACTAGCGCTCTCCTACAATGAGCAGTACTTC. Its protein is CASSLLALSYNEQYF. This sequence joins TRBV7-2 and TRBJ2-7, with D perhaps TRBD2 (6 bases). Looked up from germline, CDR1 is SGHTA and CDR2 is FQGNSA. This CDR3 comprises 15 residues. V gave up 2 bases and J gave up 7 bases, with 18 bases separating them.

This clonotype was recorded a few times. The CDR3 DNA reads as TGTGCCAGCAGCCCTAGCGGGGGGTTCTCCTACGAGCAGTACTTC. This translates into CASSPSGGFSYEQYF. The chain has TRBV7-2 and TRBJ2-7; 11 nucleotides align to TRBD2. Per germline, CDR1 SGHTA and CDR2 FQGNSA. CDR3 length equals 15 residues. V gave up 5 bases and J gave up 0 bases; unmatched junction bases: 3.

The chain employs TRBV6-2 or TRBV6-3 and TRBJ1-5; D remains ambiguous. Trimming cost V 5 bases and J 2 bases, with 16 bases left between them. The CDR3 sequence is 16 residues long. Per germline, CDR1 MNHEY and CDR2 SVGEGT. For the CDR3, the DNA is TGTGCCAGCAGTCGACCGGGTCCACTGGGCAATCAGCCCCAGCATTTT. Its protein product is CASSRPGPLGNQPQHF.

About this clonotype itself: One end of the junction varies from germline; a read error may be responsible. The V call is TRBV11-2, the J call TRBJ1-6; TRBD1 agrees at 10 bases. The germline V gene has CDR1 SGHAT and CDR2 FQNNGV. This CDR3 region has 16 residues. The CDR3 here is CASSFGTGVSNSPRHF. CDR3 in DNA: TGTGCCAGCAGCTTCGGGACAGGGGTTTCGAATTCACCCCGCCACTTT.

The chain joins TRBV5-1 to TRBJ2-7, with D tentatively TRBD2 (6 bases). The CDR3 runs 18 residues. Trimming removed 4 bases at V and 2 bases at J, with 25 bases between. CDR1 and CDR2 from the germline V gene are SGHRS and YFSETQ. The CDR3 region has the DNA TGCGCCAGCAGCCCCCCTAGCGTCGGCAGGGAACGGACCTACGAGCAGTACTTC. Protein: CASSPPSVGRERTYEQYF.

The rearrangement links TRBV5-5 to TRBJ2-7; 10 bases match TRBD2. Germline loops: CDR1 SGHKS, CDR2 YYEKEE (reference sequence). The CDR3 length is 16 residues. V shed 4 bases, J shed 0 bases, and the junction held 7 bases outside the gene matches. The DNA of the CDR3 is TGTGCCAGCAGCACCGGACTAGCGGTCAGCTCCTACGAGCAGTACTTC. Protein sequence: CASSTGLAVSSYEQYF.

In its sample, this clonotype was seen a few times. One junction end does not reproduce the germline sequence, and a read error may be involved. The chain carries TRBV18 and TRBJ2-5, with 8 bases identical to TRBD1. The CDR3 sequence is 15 residues long. The germline V gene encodes CDR1 KGHSH and CDR2 LQKENI. The CDR3 reads CASFPGQVYQETQYF. For the CDR3, the DNA is TGTGCCAGCTTCCCGGGACAGGTTTACCAAGAGACCCAGTATTTC.

The chain joins TRBV19 to TRBJ2-3; D perhaps matches TRBD2 (5 bases). This CDR3 region has 16 residues. CDR1 is LNHDA, CDR2 SQIVND, per germline (reference sequence). V was trimmed by 2 bases and J by 4 bases, leaving 16 bases between them. DNA of the CDR3: TGTGCCAGTAGTATAAGAGGGAGAGGACGTGCAGATACGCAGTATTTT. Its translation: CASSIRGRGRADTQYF.

This chain links TRBV7-2 with TRBJ2-3; D is possibly TRBD2 (6 bases). Trimming stripped 6 bases from V and 4 bases from J, with 17 bases between. This CDR3 is 15 amino acids long. Germline CDR1 and CDR2: SGHTA and FQGNSA. The CDR3 spells CASSLASSVSDTQYF. The CDR3 DNA follows: TGTGCCAGCAGTCTAGCGTCAAGCGTGTCAGATACGCAGTATTTT.

The chain uses TRBV9 and TRBJ2-5; D may be TRBD1 (5 bases). The CDR3 spans 15 residues. Trimming took 4 bases from V and 2 from J, leaving 15 bases between them. Germline assignment: CDR1 SGDLS and CDR2 YYNGEE. CDR3 sequence: CASSPGHDLQETQYF. As DNA, the CDR3 is TGTGCCAGCAGCCCCGGACACGACCTTCAAGAGACCCAGTACTTC.

The chain joins TRBV4-3 to TRBJ2-2, with D uncertain. V was pared by 4 bases and J by 2 bases, with 8 bases between. The CDR3 spans 14 residues. The germline V gene encodes CDR1 LGHNA and CDR2 YSLEER. The CDR3 here is CASSRKHNTGELFF. The DNA for the CDR3 is TGCGCCAGCAGCCGAAAACACAACACCGGGGAGCTGTTTTTT.